This TCR beta chain was captured by sequencing in a study of regulatory T cells in long-lasting Graves disease. Whole-study results and caveats: Repertoires from persistent disease leaned toward TRBV28, TRBJ1-2 and TRBJ2-5.

Time point reported: persistent/refractory GD, antithyroid drugs over 5 years with positive TRAb. Preparation of the TCR library used RNA extracted from PBMCs. The table lists this clonotype with a few counts. Its target is unknown. The CDR3 covers 13 residues. Germline V gives CDR1 SQVTM, CDR2 ANQGSEA. The V gene lost 1 base and the J gene lost 3 bases, with 7 bases spanning the gap. Combining iRepertoire HTBI primers with Arm-PCR of CDR3 regions, the authors built TCR beta libraries. TCRdb re-called the multiplex PCR reads through MiXCR, storing one row per CDR3 protein. The sample has 600,000 to 850,000 distinct CDR3 sequences; roughly 30% are singletons.

This sequence joins TRBV29-1 and TRBJ1-5; D gene uncertain. This specimen consisted of peripheral blood mononuclear cells (PBMCs), obtained when the disease was refractory, from a patient treated with antithyroid drugs. This TCR was recovered from a female donor with Graves disease. The CDR3 nucleotides read TGCAGCGTTGAAGTGGCAGTCAATCAGCCCCAGCATTTT. It is translated as CSVEVAVNQPQHF.